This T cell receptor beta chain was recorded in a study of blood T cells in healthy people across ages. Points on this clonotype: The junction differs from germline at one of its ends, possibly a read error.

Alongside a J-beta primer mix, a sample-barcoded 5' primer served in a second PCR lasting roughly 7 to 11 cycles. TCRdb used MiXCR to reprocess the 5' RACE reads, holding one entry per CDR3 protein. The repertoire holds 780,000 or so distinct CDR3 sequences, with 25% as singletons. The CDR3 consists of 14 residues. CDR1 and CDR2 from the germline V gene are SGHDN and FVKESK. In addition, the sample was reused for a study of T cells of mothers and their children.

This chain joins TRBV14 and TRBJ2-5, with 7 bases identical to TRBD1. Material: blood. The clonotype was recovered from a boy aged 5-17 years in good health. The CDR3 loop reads CASSQSDRQGTQYF. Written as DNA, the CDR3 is TGTGCCAGTAGCCAATCGGACAGGCAAGGGACCCAGTACTTC.